Each of the 9 T cell receptor beta chains below was sequenced from the same sample in a study of Ad26.COV2.S vaccination and SARS-CoV-2 variants. The protocol was immunoSEQ multiplex PCR, while the TCRdb copy is restricted to in-frame clones and leaves out a portion. The sample yields about 87,000 clones, 82% seen once. This specimen consisted of peripheral blood, obtained after recovery from COVID-19. The source of these receptors is a human donor who had recovered from COVID-19.

The rearrangement joins TRBV5-5 to TRBJ2-3, with TRBD2 matching 11 bases. The length of the CDR3 is 14 residues. J gave up 4 bases and V 7 bases, and 5 bases lay outside the gene matches. Germline-derived CDR1 and CDR2 are SGHKS and YYEKEE (reference sequence). The CDR3 DNA reads TGTGCCAGCCAACTAGCGGGAGAGGCAGATACGCAGTATTTT. It codes for CASQLAGEADTQYF.

This chain uses TRBV15 with TRBJ2-5, with 13 bases identical to TRBD2. Germline CDR1 LNHNV, CDR2 YYDKDF (reference sequence). The V gene end was trimmed by 4 bases and the J gene end by 2 bases; junction bases not matched to a gene: 4. The CDR3 is 16 residues long. The CDR3 protein is CATSKGTSGEQETQYF. The CDR3 DNA reads TGTGCCACCAGCAAGGGGACTAGCGGGGAACAAGAGACCCAGTACTTC.

The rearrangement uses TRBV5-1 and TRBJ2-5; D remains ambiguous. Trimming took off 5 bases at V and 1 base at J, with 9 bases between the two ends. The germline V gene encodes CDR1 SGHRS and CDR2 YFSETQ. The CDR3 sequence is 13 residues long. The CDR3 bases are TGCGCCAGCAGACCCCCGGCCCAAGAGACCCAGTACTTC. The encoded protein is CASRPPAQETQYF.

The chain carries TRBV4-2 and TRBJ1-2; 10 nucleotides align to TRBD1. Per germline, CDR1 LGHNA and CDR2 YNFKEQ. The V gene end was trimmed by 2 bases and the J gene end by 2 bases; junction bases not matched to a gene: 11. The CDR3 covers 18 residues. This chain's CDR3 is CASSQLDRGQEGNYGYTF. DNA for the CDR3: TGTGCCAGCAGCCAACTAGACAGGGGGCAAGAGGGGAACTATGGCTACACCTTC.

The V call is TRBV5-4, the J call TRBJ1-5, with unresolved D. This CDR3 contains 12 residues. CDR1 SGHNT and CDR2 YYREEE come from the germline V gene (reference sequence). V shed 6 bases and J shed 11 bases, with 15 bases lying between them. The DNA for the CDR3 is TGTGCCAGCATCCCCCGCGGGGTGGCCCAGCATTTT. It is translated as CASIPRGVAQHF.

The rearrangement uses TRBV6-1 and TRBJ1-2; possibly TRBD1 for D (6 bases). V was cut by 0 bases and J by 3 bases, with 8 bases left in between. Germline-derived CDR1 and CDR2 are MNHNS and SASEGT. This CDR3 comprises 14 residues. CDR3 in DNA: TGTGCCAGCAGTGAAGCTGGGGGCGACTATGGCTACACCTTC. It translates to CASSEAGGDYGYTF.

The genes are TRBV29-1 and TRBJ2-5; 9 bases match TRBD1. Per germline, CDR1 SQVTM and CDR2 ANQGSEA. V shed 1 base and J 5 bases; nucleotides not matched to a gene: 11. The CDR3 spans 16 residues. DNA of the CDR3: TGCAGCGTTGAAGGACCCGGACAGGGGCGATCGGAGACCCAGTACTTC. This codes for CSVEGPGQGRSETQYF.

The chain has TRBV2 and TRBJ1-6, with unresolved D. V was pared by 3 bases and J by 7 bases, with 10 bases between. The germline gives CDR1 SNHLY, CDR2 FYNNEI. The CDR3 is made up of 14 amino acids. The CDR3 sequence: CASSDVLVNSPLHF. CDR3 DNA: TGTGCCAGCAGTGACGTCCTGGTGAATTCACCCCTCCACTTT.

The sample holds one count of this clone. The chain couples TRBV11-2 to TRBJ1-2; D gene ambiguous. Germline loops: CDR1 SGHAT, CDR2 FQNNGV. CDR3 size: 15 residues. V lost 1 base and J 0 bases, leaving 9 bases between the germline ends. CDR3 in amino acids: CASSLGLGTNYGYTF. The CDR3 DNA is TGTGCCAGCAGCTTAGGGCTTGGGACTAACTATGGCTACACCTTC.